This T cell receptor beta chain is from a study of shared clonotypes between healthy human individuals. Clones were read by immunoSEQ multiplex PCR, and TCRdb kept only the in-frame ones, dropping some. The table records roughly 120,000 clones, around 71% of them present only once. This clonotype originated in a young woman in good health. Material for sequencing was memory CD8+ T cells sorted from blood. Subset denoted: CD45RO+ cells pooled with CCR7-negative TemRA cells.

CDR3 DNA: TGTGCCAGCAGCCCCCATGCCTACCGGGACAGCTACGAGCAGTACTTC. This codes for CASSPHAYRDSYEQYF. V gene TRBV14 combines with J gene TRBJ2-7; 7 bases line up with TRBD1. The germline V gene has CDR1 SGHDN and CDR2 FVKESK. This CDR3 is built from 16 residues. The junction had 12 bases not matched to a gene; V was cut back by 4 bases and J by 3 bases.